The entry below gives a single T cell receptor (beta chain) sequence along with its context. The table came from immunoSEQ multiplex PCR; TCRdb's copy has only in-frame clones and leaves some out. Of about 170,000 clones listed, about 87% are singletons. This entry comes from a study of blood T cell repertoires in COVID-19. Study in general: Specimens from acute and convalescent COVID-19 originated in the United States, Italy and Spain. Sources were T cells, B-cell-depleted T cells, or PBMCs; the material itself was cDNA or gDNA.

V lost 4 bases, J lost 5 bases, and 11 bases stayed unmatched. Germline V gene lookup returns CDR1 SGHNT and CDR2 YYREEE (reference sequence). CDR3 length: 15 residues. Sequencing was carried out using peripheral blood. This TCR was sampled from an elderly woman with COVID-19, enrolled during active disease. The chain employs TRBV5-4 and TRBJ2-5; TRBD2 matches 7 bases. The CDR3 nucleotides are TGTGCCAGCAGCGGGGCGGGAGTGGGCGAGGAGACCCAGTACTTC. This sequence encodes CASSGAGVGEETQYF.